The 7 T cell receptor beta chains below come from one sample, sequenced in a study of HIV-infected children after antiretroviral therapy interruption. Specified treatment: PENTA 11 planned treatment interruption arm or continuous ART arm. Unique molecular identifiers were included in an RNA-based 3' RACE TCR library. TCRdb processed the 3' RACE reads anew with MiXCR; each CDR3 protein has one entry. The sample lists approximately 89,000 distinct CDR3 sequences, 6% to 8.5% seen once, with about 1.1% in the top ten. The sample was CD45RA+ CD4+ T cells from PBMCs, pooled from several time points, taken from a donor given antiretroviral therapy, either interrupted or continuous. This sample's subset: naive CD4+ CD45RA+ CD45RO- T cells. All receptors derive from a pool of human donors with HIV.

This clonotype was seen ten or more times. The rearrangement uses TRBV28 and TRBJ2-7; D tentatively reads TRBD1 or TRBD2 (6 bases each). Deletions cut 4 bases from V and 0 bases from J, with 25 bases between. Germline CDR1 and CDR2: MDHEN and SYDVKM. CDR3 length: 19 residues. CDR3 nucleotides: TGTGCCAGCAGTTCTCCGACTGGGGGGCGGCAGACGAGCTCCTACGAGCAGTACTTC. This gives the protein CASSSPTGGRQTSSYEQYF.

With respect to this clonotype: This may arise from a read error, as a much more abundant clone is one base away. The J gene is TRBJ2-3, the V gene TRBV5-6; maybe TRBD1 (5 bases). Trimming shortened V by 4 bases and J by 2 bases, and 17 bases separated the two germline ends. Germline V lookup: CDR1 SGHDT, CDR2 YYEEEE. CDR3 size: 16 residues. CDR3 residues: CASSMTRSGLTDTQYF. CDR3 in DNA: TGTGCCAGCAGCATGACCCGGTCAGGGCTCACAGATACGCAGTATTTT.

This clonotype was detected ten times or more. The CDR3 nucleotides read TGTGCCAGTAGTATCCTTAAGAGTGTGCAGGCCGAAAATCAGCCCCAGCATTTT. Its translation: CASSILKSVQAENQPQHF. The chain carries TRBV19 and TRBJ1-5, with unresolved D. Deletions cut 3 bases from V and 4 bases from J, with 22 bases between. CDR3 length equals 18 residues. Germline values: CDR1 LNHDA, CDR2 SQIVND (reference sequence).

This clonotype was counted many times. The genes are TRBV20-1 and TRBJ2-1; the D gene is possibly TRBD2 (6 bases). V was pared by 4 bases and J by 0 bases, with 13 bases between. The CDR3 is made up of 15 amino acids. Germline V CDR1 and CDR2: DFQATT, SNEGSKA (reference sequence). CDR3 protein: CSATPDYFSYNEQFF. The CDR3 DNA sequence: TGCAGTGCTACCCCGGACTATTTCTCCTACAATGAGCAGTTCTTC.

This clonotype occurred many times. The rearrangement joins TRBV20-1 to TRBJ2-5, with TRBD2 matching 10 bases. The CDR3 spans 14 residues. CDR1 is DFQATT, CDR2 SNEGSKA, per germline (reference sequence). The V and J ends lost 3 bases and 4 bases, in that order; junction bases with no gene match: 5. The CDR3 sequence is CSARVAGGGETQYF. In DNA, the CDR3 is TGCAGTGCTAGGGTAGCGGGGGGCGGAGAGACCCAGTACTTC.

This clonotype occurred a few times. The chain recombines TRBV27 with TRBJ2-3; TRBD2 matches at 10 bases. V shed 1 base and J 2 bases; nucleotides not matched to a gene: 3. The CDR3 length is 16 residues. Germline-derived CDR1 and CDR2 are MNHEY and SMNVEV (reference sequence). CDR3 DNA: TGTGCCAGCAGTTTATTCGGGACTAGCGTCACAGATACGCAGTATTTT. Its protein product is CASSLFGTSVTDTQYF.

At least ten counts were recorded for this clonotype. This chain uses TRBV9 with TRBJ2-1; 8 bases map to TRBD1. The CDR3 has 15 residues. The germline CDR1 and CDR2 sequences are SGDLS and YYNGEE. The V segment lost 4 bases and the J segment 4 bases; nucleotides outside the gene matches: 7. The CDR3 is CASSPTGGVYNEQFF. The CDR3, as DNA: TGTGCCAGCAGCCCCACAGGGGGAGTATACAATGAGCAGTTCTTC.